This T cell receptor beta chain is from a study of beta chain features in type 1 diabetes. General study points: Shortening of TCRB CDR3s, moderate but significant, appeared in all four CD4+ subsets of Type 1 diabetes patients. Shorter templates may be favored by PCR, equally so in patients and controls.

This clone was detected only a few times. The antigen remains unidentified. What was sequenced were expressed TCRB transcripts, since all of the isolated RNA had been reverse transcribed. The data were produced by immunoSEQ multiplex PCR, yet TCRdb's version contains in-frame clones alone and is incomplete. This table has under 300,000 clones, 20% to 25% appearing once. Sequences were obtained from naive CD4+ T cells from blood. This receptor was obtained from a woman in her 30s with type 1 diabetes.

In DNA form, the CDR3 reads TGTGCCAGCAGCGTCACTGCCCGGGACAGGGGTTCAGGGGCCAACGTCCTGACTTTC. Translating it yields CASSVTARDRGSGANVLTF. The chain carries TRBV9 and TRBJ2-6; 10 nucleotides align to TRBD1. V lost 2 bases to trimming and J lost 4 bases; unmatched junction nucleotides: 12. Germline assignment: CDR1 SGDLS and CDR2 YYNGEE. The CDR3 is made up of 19 amino acids.